Listed here are 26 T cell receptor beta chains from one sample, sequenced in a study of T cell repertoires in cytomegalovirus infection. TCRdb reanalysed the reads using MiXCR and keeps one entry per CDR3 protein. The profile shows 370,000 or so distinct CDR3 sequences, approximately 30% of them singletons. These TCRs are of unknown antigen specificity. The sample in question was cultured PBMCs, obtained from culture after CMV antigen stimulation. The receptors stem from a human donor in good health (CMV status not recorded). Some clones in this sample may be carry-over from other donors' samples.

The V gene is TRBV27, the J gene TRBJ2-7; TRBD1 agrees at 9 bases. The V and J ends lost 6 bases and 6 bases, in that order; junction bases with no gene match: 6. The V gene's germline CDR1 is MNHEY and CDR2 SMNVEV (reference sequence). CDR3 length: 13 amino acids. CDR3 in amino acids: CASSGQGLSEQYF. DNA for the CDR3: TGTGCCAGCAGCGGACAGGGGCTTAGCGAGCAGTACTTC.

The chain joins TRBV12-3 or TRBV12-4 to TRBJ2-7; D unclear. CDR3 length: 14 residues. V was pared by 4 bases and J by 6 bases, with 16 bases between. As DNA, the CDR3 is TGTGCCAGCAGTTCCCGACCATTTCCGCGCGAGCAGTACGTC. This codes for CASSSRPFPREQYV.

V and J are TRBV7-2 and TRBJ2-2; the match to TRBD2 covers 8 bases. CDR1 is SGHTA and CDR2 is FQGNSA in the germline V gene. The CDR3 has 18 amino acids. V trimming: 5 bases; J trimming: 2 bases; junction bases outside the gene matches: 13. CDR3 in DNA: TGTGCCAGCAGCCGCCCAGGAAGCGGGGGCTTTAACACCGGGGAGCTGTTTTTT. It codes for CASSRPGSGGFNTGELFF.

This chain uses TRBV19 with TRBJ2-1; D not certain. This CDR3 comprises 16 residues. Trimming took 3 bases from V and 8 from J, leaving 20 bases between them. The germline V gene has CDR1 LNHDA and CDR2 SQIVND (reference sequence). The CDR3 DNA reads as TGTGCCAGTAGTATCTATCTGGGCACCAGATCGGATGAGCAGTTCTTC. Its translation is CASSIYLGTRSDEQFF.

This clonotype was observed a handful of times. This chain links TRBV6-6 with TRBJ2-7, with TRBD2 matching over 7 bases. This CDR3 has 13 amino acids. CDR1 is MNHNY and CDR2 is SVGAGI in the germline V gene (reference sequence). V lost 4 bases to trimming and J lost 3 bases; unmatched junction nucleotides: 3. The CDR3 here is CASSWGGSYEQYV. In nucleotides, the CDR3 is TGTGCCAGCAGTTGGGGGGGTAGCTACGAGCAGTACGTC.

This clonotype occurred a few times. The genes are TRBV7-2 and TRBJ2-6, with unresolved D. This CDR3 contains 17 residues. With 3 bases removed from V and 0 bases from J, the gap between germline ends came to 12 bases. Per the germline V gene, CDR1 is SGHTA and CDR2 is FQGNSA. The CDR3 bases are TGTGCCAGCAGCTTGGACCCCCGTCCCTCTGGGGCCAACGTCCTGACTTTC. Translated: CASSLDPRPSGANVLTF.

This clonotype was seen ten or more times. V is TRBV20-1 and J is TRBJ2-3, with unresolved D. The CDR3 is made up of 14 amino acids. Germline V gene data show CDR1 as DFQATT and CDR2 as SNEGSKA (reference sequence). V lost 3 bases and J 1 base, leaving 11 bases between the germline ends. The DNA of the CDR3 is TGCAGTGCTAGTCTCAATCCGGGCACAGATACGCAGTATTTT. Translated, it gives CSASLNPGTDTQYF.

The DNA of the CDR3 is TGTGCCAGCAGTTACCGACTAGCGGGAGCCACCGGGGAGCTGTTTTTT. As protein: CASSYRLAGATGELFF. The V call is TRBV7-9, the J call TRBJ2-2; 12 nucleotides align to TRBD2. J lost 4 bases, V lost 6 bases, and 6 bases had no gene match. Per germline, CDR1 SEHNR and CDR2 FQNEAQ (reference sequence). This CDR3 region has 16 residues.

Only a few counts were recorded for this clonotype. This chain connects TRBV6-2 or TRBV6-3 to TRBJ2-5; D is unclear. In germline, CDR1 is MNHEY, CDR2 SVGEGT. The V end lost 3 bases, the J end lost 2 bases, and 10 bases lay between the germline ends. This CDR3 spans 14 amino acids. The CDR3 DNA is TGTGCCAGCAGTTATGGGCCAGTACAAGAGACCCAGTACTTC. It encodes CASSYGPVQETQYF.

This clonotype has just a few counts. The chain is built from TRBV7-2 and TRBJ2-5, with D unresolved. The ends were cut back, 3 bases at V and 3 bases at J, with 5 bases in the middle. CDR3 size: 12 residues. The germline V gene encodes CDR1 SGHTA and CDR2 FQGNSA. CDR3 sequence reads: CASSFLEETQYF. The CDR3 bases are TGTGCCAGCAGCTTTTTGGAAGAGACCCAGTACTTC.

This clonotype was observed a handful of times. V and J are TRBV12-3 or TRBV12-4 and TRBJ1-5, with a weak D call TRBD1 (5 bases). The CDR3 has 17 residues. Trimming removed 1 base from V and 3 bases from J, with 16 bases in between. The CDR3 protein is CASSLEVGPPNNQPQHF. Here the CDR3 DNA reads TGTGCCAGCAGTTTAGAGGTGGGGCCACCTAACAATCAGCCCCAGCATTTT.

The chain employs TRBV28 and TRBJ2-5; 9 nucleotides align to TRBD2. J gave up 3 bases and V 5 bases, and 10 bases lay outside the gene matches. The germline gives CDR1 MDHEN, CDR2 SYDVKM. The CDR3 sequence is 16 residues long. CDR3 sequence: CASSGADRLAEETQYF. CDR3 in DNA: TGTGCCAGCAGTGGGGCCGATCGACTAGCGGAAGAGACCCAGTACTTC. The entire variable domain, with the rest obtained from reference TRBV28 and TRBJ2-5, is as follows: DVKVTQSSRYLVKRTGEKVFLECVQDMDHENMFWYRQDPGLGLRLIYFSYDVKMKEKGDIPEGYSVSREKKERFSLILESASTNQTSMYLCASSGADRLAEETQYFGPGTRLLVL.

CDR3 coding DNA: TGTGCCAGCAGCTTAGCTGCGCGGCAGAACACCGGGGAGCTGTTTTTT. This translates into CASSLAARQNTGELFF. The chain is built from TRBV7-9 and TRBJ2-2; no reliable D call. From germline, CDR1 is SEHNR and CDR2 FQNEAQ (reference sequence). CDR3 length: 16 amino acids. V dropped 0 bases and J dropped 1 base, with 9 bases sitting between them.

V gene TRBV4-3 combines with J gene TRBJ2-2, with 13 bases lining up with TRBD2. V lost 3 bases to trimming and J lost 7 bases; unmatched junction nucleotides: 8. The CDR3 covers 17 residues. CDR1 LGHNA and CDR2 YSLEER come from the germline V gene. The CDR3 protein is CASSQGTSGRAVGELFF. For the CDR3, the DNA is TGCGCCAGCAGCCAGGGAACTAGCGGGAGGGCGGTCGGGGAGCTGTTTTTT.

This clonotype has only a few counts. The chain joins TRBV7-2 to TRBJ2-3, with no clear D. The CDR3 spans 16 residues. Germline V gene sequence: CDR1 SGHTA, CDR2 FQGNSA. V lost 5 bases and J 2 bases, leaving 17 bases between the germline ends. CDR3 coding DNA: TGTGCCAGCAGCCCCTACCTACAGCGATCCACAGATACGCAGTATTTT. It translates to CASSPYLQRSTDTQYF.

The gene calls are TRBV6-6 and TRBJ2-7; D may correspond to TRBD1 or TRBD2 (5 bases each). CDR1 and CDR2 from the germline V gene are MNHNY and SVGAGI (reference sequence). This CDR3 has 12 residues. The V gene lost 0 bases and the J gene lost 11 bases, with 11 bases spanning the gap. DNA for the CDR3: TGTGCCAGCAGTTACTCAGCGCTGGGGGAGTACTTC. Protein: CASSYSALGEYF.

The rearrangement uses TRBV6-8 and TRBJ2-1; 14 bases are shared with TRBD2. The CDR3 runs 15 residues. CDR1 and CDR2 (germline): MNHGY, SAAAGT. V lost 5 bases, J lost 7 bases, and 4 bases stayed unmatched. CDR3 in amino acids: CASSGRTSGRNEQFF. The CDR3 nucleotides read TGTGCCAGCAGTGGGCGGACTAGCGGGAGGAATGAGCAGTTCTTC.

This clonotype was counted a few times. Written as DNA, the CDR3 is TGCAGCGTTGACTGGATAAGGGATACGCAGTATTTT. Translating gives CSVDWIRDTQYF. The genes are TRBV29-1 and TRBJ2-3; D remains ambiguous. The CDR3 is 12 residues long. The ends were cut back, 3 bases at V and 6 bases at J, with 10 bases in the middle. Germline V gives CDR1 SQVTM, CDR2 ANQGSEA.

The chain combines TRBV28 with TRBJ1-5, with TRBD1 as a possible D gene (5 bases). The CDR3 runs 13 residues. Germline V CDR1 and CDR2: MDHEN, SYDVKM. V lost 5 bases to trimming and J lost 16 bases, with 21 bases between them. The CDR3 region is CASSPQWDPRGHF. DNA for the CDR3: TGTGCCAGCAGTCCTCAATGGGACCCGCGAGGCCATTTT.

This clonotype has a count of ten or more. The genes are TRBV9 and TRBJ2-1; possible D gene TRBD2, 6 bases. Germline V gene data show CDR1 as SGDLS and CDR2 as YYNGEE. V gave up 0 bases and J gave up 9 bases, with 16 bases separating them. This CDR3 has 15 residues. This chain's CDR3 is CASSVGGGSIGEQFF. CDR3 nucleotide sequence: TGTGCCAGCAGCGTAGGTGGGGGGAGTATAGGTGAGCAGTTCTTC.

The chain joins TRBV5-1 to TRBJ1-4; 8 positions agree with TRBD1. V lost 7 bases to trimming and J lost 0 bases; unmatched junction nucleotides: 8. CDR3 length: 16 amino acids. CDR1 and CDR2 (germline): SGHRS, YFSETQ. The CDR3 protein is CASGTGTGTTNEKLFF. Here the CDR3 DNA reads TGCGCCAGCGGAACAGGGACAGGTACAACTAATGAAAAACTGTTTTTT.

This chain joins TRBV7-8 and TRBJ2-1, with TRBD2 matching 7 bases. There are 20 residues in the CDR3. Germline V gene data show CDR1 as SGHVS and CDR2 as FQNEAQ. V lost 5 bases to trimming and J lost 0 bases; unmatched junction nucleotides: 19. The DNA of the CDR3 is TGTGCCAGCAGCCCGGTGAGACTAGCCCGGGTAAGGGGCTCCTACAATGAGCAGTTCTTC. Translation gives CASSPVRLARVRGSYNEQFF.

The J gene is TRBJ1-5, the V gene TRBV12-3 or TRBV12-4; tentative D call: TRBD1 (6 bases). Trimming removed 6 bases at V and 6 bases at J, with 12 bases between. The length of the CDR3 is 13 residues. As DNA, the CDR3 is TGTGCCAGCAGATCCCAGGGGACTCAGCCCCAGCATTTT. Its protein product is CASRSQGTQPQHF.

This clonotype occurred many times. The chain couples TRBV7-2 to TRBJ2-7; 10 bases agree with TRBD1. With V trimmed by 5 bases and J by 2 bases, 3 bases remained unmatched. This CDR3 comprises 14 residues. The germline gives CDR1 SGHTA, CDR2 FQGNSA. CDR3 region: CASSADRGAYEQYF. CDR3 DNA sequence: TGTGCCAGCAGCGCGGACAGGGGGGCCTACGAGCAGTACTTC.

This chain connects TRBV27 to TRBJ1-5; 8 positions agree with TRBD1. The junction had 5 bases not matched to a gene; V was cut back by 6 bases and J by 1 base. The CDR3 has 15 residues. Germline lookup yields CDR1 MNHEY and CDR2 SMNVEV (reference sequence). CDR3 residues: CASRSTGGSNQPQHF. CDR3 coding DNA: TGTGCCAGCAGATCTACAGGGGGGAGCAATCAGCCCCAGCATTTT.

This clonotype was observed a handful of times. The rearrangement joins TRBV12-3 or TRBV12-4 to TRBJ2-1; 7 bases map to TRBD2. J lost 9 bases, V lost 3 bases, and 5 bases had no gene match. The CDR3 contains 13 residues. Here the CDR3 DNA reads TGTGCCAGCAGTTTCGCTGAGCGGGGTGAGCAGTTCTTC. Its protein is CASSFAERGEQFF.